These 8 T cell receptor delta chains were sequenced from one sample in a study of γδ T cells in repeated Plasmodium falciparum infection. Flow sorting of PBMC yielded separate Vgamma9/Vdelta2+ and Vdelta2-negative gammadelta T cell populations for bulk repertoire analysis. TCRdb ran CATT on the multiplex PCR reads. The table records 90,000 to 95,000 delta-chain clones, 0.98% of them present only once. Input material: gamma-delta T cells from blood. These receptors were taken from a pool of human donors (malaria-infected and uninfected, not separated).

This clone was seen only a few times. The amino acid sequence in TCRdb belongs to a much larger clone and departs from this DNA's translation at residue 26, likely a sequencing read error; the sequence shown is translated from the DNA. No J gene was named, though the V gene is TRDV1; the table's D call, TRDD3, was not checked against the DNA. Per germline, CDR1 TSWWSYY and CDR2 QGS. The CDR3 length is 28 residues. Written as DNA, the CDR3 is TGTGCTCTTGGGGAACTAGTCTCAAATGGCCTCGCCTCGAACACTGGGGGATACCCCCTTTGGACCACCGATAAATTCATCTTT. Protein product: CALGELVSNGLASNTGGYPLWTTDKFIF.

This clone was recorded at least ten times. TCRdb assigns this DNA the protein of a much larger clone, which departs from its translation at residue 5; this likely reflects a read error, and the protein shown comes from translating the DNA. This chain connects TRDV2 to TRDJ1, with TRDD2 identical over 8 bases. TCRdb does not report a J gene; here it was assigned by matching the DNA to germline references. Per germline, CDR1 GEAIGNYY and CDR2 EKD. J gave up 0 bases and V 3 bases, and 17 bases lay outside the gene matches. The CDR3 has 19 amino acids. CDR3 coding DNA: TGTGCCTGTGACCTGCGCTTCCTACACGGGGTTCCGTACACCGATAAACTCATCTTT. Its protein is CACDLRFLHGVPYTDKLIF.

This clone has more than one count but fewer than ten. A read error likely explains this, since a far larger clone differs by one base. The chain links TRDV2 to TRDJ1, with 8 bases aligning to TRDD3. TCRdb gives no J gene; it was assigned here by matching the DNA to germline. The CDR3 totals 18 residues. After removal of 1 base from V and 0 bases from J, the junction contained 12 bases not matched to a gene. Germline loops: CDR1 GEAIGNYY, CDR2 EKD. CDR3 nucleotide sequence: TGTGCCTGTGACACTGTGGGGATACCGGGGGCCAACACCGATAAACTCATCTTT. It encodes CACDTVGIPGANTDKLIF.

Only a few counts were recorded for this clone. The TCRdb protein comes from a much larger clone and disagrees with this DNA's translation at residue 4, likely due to a read error; the protein given here is derived from the DNA. The rearrangement uses TRDV2 and TRDJ1; 9 positions match TRDD3. The J gene, not given by TCRdb, was assigned here from a germline match of the nucleotide sequence. CDR3 length: 19 residues. Germline lookup yields CDR1 GEAIGNYY and CDR2 EKD. The CDR3 DNA reads TGTGCCTGTGGCACCCGGAACTTCCTCGGGGATACGCGTTGGGATAAACTCATCTTT. This gives the protein CACGTRNFLGDTRWDKLIF.

This clone was counted at least ten times. TCRdb's protein for this DNA is that of a much larger clone and differs from the translation at residue 10, likely a read error; the protein shown is the DNA translation. This rearrangement joins TRDV2 to TRDJ1; D might be TRDD3 (5 bases). This CDR3 spans 17 amino acids. Trimming removed 1 base from V and 4 bases from J, with 21 bases in between. Germline V CDR1 and CDR2: GEAIGNYY, EKD. This CDR3 reads CACDTIRRGHEGDKLIF. CDR3 sequence (DNA): TGTGCCTGTGACACTATACGGCGGGGACACGAAGGCGATAAACTCATCTTT.

This clone was recorded a few times. The translation of this DNA and the TCRdb protein of a much larger clone differ at residue 15, probably owing to a read error; the protein shown here is translated from the DNA. The chain has TRDV1 and TRDJ1; 8 bases match TRDD3. There are 19 residues in the CDR3. From germline, CDR1 is TSWWSYY and CDR2 QGS. V trimming: 0 bases; J trimming: 8 bases; junction bases outside the gene matches: 20. CDR3 region: CALGELERSDLGDAAKLIF. CDR3 sequence (DNA): TGTGCTCTTGGGGAACTAGAAAGGTCGGATCTGGGGGACGCTGCAAAACTCATCTTT.

This clone has only a few counts. One base separates it from a far larger clone, so it is likely a read error. This same CDR3 is encoded by further DNA sequences in the sample. No J gene was assigned, while the V gene was called as TRDV2; the D call TRDD3 from the table was never checked on the DNA. This CDR3 comprises 18 residues. Germline values: CDR1 GEAIGNYY, CDR2 EKD. In DNA, the CDR3 is TGTGCCTGTGACACCGTTGTACCTGGGGGATCCATCACCGATAAACTAATCTTT. This gives the protein CACDTVVPGGSITDKLIF.

This clone has more than one count but fewer than ten. TCRdb's entry gives the protein of a much larger clone, which mismatches this DNA's translation at residue 7, likely from a read error; the protein reported here is translated from the DNA. The J gene is TRDJ1, the V gene TRDV2; 7 nucleotides match TRDD3. Per germline, CDR1 GEAIGNYY and CDR2 EKD. Trimming at V came to 2 bases and at J to 1 base, leaving 9 bases not matched to a gene. There are 16 residues in the CDR3. The CDR3 nucleotides read TGTGCCTGTGACATACTGGTGGATACGCTCACCGATAAACTCATCTTT. The encoded protein is CACDILVDTLTDKLIF.